This TCR beta chain is from a study of blood T cell repertoires in COVID-19. Whole-study context: Specimens from acute and convalescent COVID-19 originated in the United States, Italy and Spain. T cells, B-cell-depleted T cells, or PBMCs provided the cDNA or gDNA that served as material.

As concerns this clone: One junction end does not reproduce the germline sequence, and a read error may be involved.

Authors' methods: Using reference gene primer amplification, nucleated cell counts were estimated. Here immunoSEQ multiplex PCR was the method, and the copy in TCRdb shows in-frame clones only, minus some. That table is the source of V, J and clone size, and D and trimming were worked out from the DNA. This sample carries around 43,000 clones, roughly 82% of them seen once, and the ten largest clones take more than 13%. The germline CDR1 and CDR2 sequences are DFQATT and SNEGSKA (reference sequence). CDR3 length: 11 residues. This chain links TRBV20-1 with TRBJ2-1; D is ambiguous. The origin of this receptor is a human donor in a cohort sampled during active COVID-19. Sequenced input: peripheral blood. The CDR3 DNA is TGCAGTGCTAGAGATGACTCCTTCCCCCTCTTC. Protein sequence: CSARDDSFPLF.